Here is one TCR beta chain with its context. Its antigen is not identified. The CDR3 consists of 14 residues. Trimming removed 0 bases from V and 2 bases from J, with 11 bases in between. Germline CDR1 DFQATT, CDR2 SNEGSKA (reference sequence). This sample is part of a study of blood T cells in healthy people across ages. Study-level results: Percentage of naive T cells showed a strong correlation with TCR beta diversity. TCR beta diversity, measured per million T cells, fell in a roughly linear way with age.

Peripheral blood from each donor was collected in a volume of roughly 9.2 milliliters. The authors ran a second PCR of 7 to 11 cycles using a sample-barcoded 5' primer and a J-beta primer mix. Every molecule of cDNA carried a tag from a template-switch adaptor with 12 random nucleotides. TCRdb re-derived calls from the 5' RACE reads in MiXCR, one entry per CDR3 protein. The table lists about 1.8 million distinct CDR3 sequences, 40% to 55% of them singletons. The sequenced sample consisted of blood. V and J are TRBV20-1 and TRBJ2-7; perhaps D is TRBD1 or TRBD2 (6 bases each). This receptor was identified in a middle-aged woman in good health. CDR3 bases: TGCAGTGCTAGAGAGGGCGGGACAACCTACGAGCAGTACTTC. It yields the protein CSAREGGTTYEQYF.